The rows below give T cell receptor beta chains drawn from one sample of a study of Graves' ophthalmopathy and Graves' hyperthyroidism. Each CDR3 protein is one row after TCRdb ran MiXCR on the multiplex PCR reads. The repertoire holds fewer than 600,000 distinct CDR3 sequences, 13% to 15% seen once, with about 9.4% in the top ten. The sequenced material came from blood. The receptors were sampled from a woman aged 25 to 45 with Graves' ophthalmopathy. Both conserved end residues are part of each CDR3. The D gene is left open where the match is weak. Clone size is shown for a subset of rows, as once, few, many or a class of expanded clone.

J gene: TRBJ2-5
CDR3 length: 14
D gene: -
clone size: many
V gene: TRBV6-1
CDR3 DNA: TGTGCCAGCAGCGATGAATGGCGCAGGGAGACCCAGTACTTC
CDR3 protein: CASSDEWRRETQYF

J gene: TRBJ2-2
CDR3 length: 15
D gene: TRBD1
clone size: -
V gene: TRBV12-3/TRBV12-4
CDR3 DNA: TGTGCCAGCAGTTTATCGGGACAGTCTACCGGGGAGCTGTTTTTT
CDR3 protein: CASSLSGQSTGELFF

J gene: TRBJ1-6
CDR3 length: 17
D gene: TRBD1
clone size: many
V gene: TRBV30
CDR3 DNA: TGTGCCTGGAGACCCACGGGACAGGGGGATGGTAATTCACCCCTCCACTTT
CDR3 protein: CAWRPTGQGDGNSPLHF

J gene: TRBJ1-1
CDR3 length: 15
D gene: -
clone size: many
V gene: TRBV6-5
CDR3 DNA: TGTGCCAGCAGTTACTTGGGGGGTTTAGGAACTGAAGCTTTCTTT
CDR3 protein: CASSYLGGLGTEAFF

J gene: TRBJ2-6
CDR3 length: 15
D gene: -
clone size: many
V gene: TRBV11-2
CDR3 DNA: TGTGCCAGCAGCTTGGTGCGGGCCGGGGCCAACGTCCTGACTTTC
CDR3 protein: CASSLVRAGANVLTF

J gene: TRBJ2-3
CDR3 length: 15
D gene: -
clone size: -
V gene: TRBV10-3
CDR3 DNA: TGTGCCATCAGCCAGGCCGCGGGTAGCACAGATACGCAGTATTTT
CDR3 protein: CAISQAAGSTDTQYF

J gene: TRBJ1-1
CDR3 length: 17
D gene: -
clone size: many
V gene: TRBV20-1
CDR3 DNA: TGCAGTGCTAGGGGTCAACCCTTGGTTGTTCAAAACACTGAAGCTTTCTTT
CDR3 protein: CSARGQPLVVQNTEAFF

J gene: TRBJ1-1
CDR3 length: 16
D gene: TRBD1
clone size: many
V gene: TRBV28
CDR3 DNA: TGTGCCAGCAGTTACCTTAAAGGGACAGGGAACACTGAAGCTTTCTTT
CDR3 protein: CASSYLKGTGNTEAFF

J gene: TRBJ1-1
CDR3 length: 13
D gene: -
clone size: many
V gene: TRBV28
CDR3 DNA: TGTGCCAGCAGTCAGGGGCGGCCCACTGAAGCTTTCTTT
CDR3 protein: CASSQGRPTEAFF

J gene: TRBJ2-7
CDR3 length: 15
D gene: -
clone size: -
V gene: TRBV4-1
CDR3 DNA: TGCGCCAGCAGCCAAGATCGAGGGCTACTCTACGAGCAGTACTTC
CDR3 protein: CASSQDRGLLYEQYF

J gene: TRBJ2-5
CDR3 length: 14
D gene: -
clone size: -
V gene: TRBV28
CDR3 DNA: TGTGCCAGCGGTACTTATGGGACCCAAGAGACCCAGTACTTC
CDR3 protein: CASGTYGTQETQYF

J gene: TRBJ1-1
CDR3 length: 15
D gene: TRBD1
clone size: many
V gene: TRBV20-1
CDR3 DNA: TGCAGTGCTAGAGCTGACAGGGGGCCAAACACTGAAGCTTTCTTT
CDR3 protein: CSARADRGPNTEAFF

J gene: TRBJ1-5
CDR3 length: 15
D gene: -
clone size: -
V gene: TRBV6-2/TRBV6-3
CDR3 DNA: TGTGCCAGCACTCCTGAGTTTAATAGCAATCAGCCCCAGCATTTT
CDR3 protein: CASTPEFNSNQPQHF

J gene: TRBJ2-6
CDR3 length: 18
D gene: -
clone size: many
V gene: TRBV25-1
CDR3 DNA: TGTGCCAGCAGTGGCGGACAGATTCCCTCCTCTGGGGCCAACGTCCTGACTTTC
CDR3 protein: CASSGGQIPSSGANVLTF

J gene: TRBJ2-5
CDR3 length: 19
D gene: TRBD2
clone size: -
V gene: TRBV6-2/TRBV6-3
CDR3 DNA: TGTGCCAGCAGTTCTTCAATCCCGGGACTAGCGGGAGGAATGGAGACCCAGTACTTC
CDR3 protein: CASSSSIPGLAGGMETQYF

J gene: TRBJ2-6
CDR3 length: 17
D gene: TRBD1
clone size: many
V gene: TRBV19
CDR3 DNA: TGTGCCAGTAGTATCGGGACAGGGATATCAGGGGCCAACGTCCTGACTTTC
CDR3 protein: CASSIGTGISGANVLTF

J gene: TRBJ1-1
CDR3 length: 13
D gene: -
clone size: many
V gene: TRBV6-2/TRBV6-3
CDR3 DNA: TGTGCCAGCAGCTTTCAACCGGATACTGAAGCTTTCTTT
CDR3 protein: CASSFQPDTEAFF

J gene: TRBJ2-2
CDR3 length: 13
D gene: -
clone size: many
V gene: TRBV20-1
CDR3 DNA: TGCAGTGCCTTGACAGGGAACACCGGGGAGCTGTTTTTT
CDR3 protein: CSALTGNTGELFF

J gene: TRBJ2-7
CDR3 length: 15
D gene: TRBD1
clone size: many
V gene: TRBV18
CDR3 DNA: TGTGCCAGCTCACCACCGGGACAGGGTTATGGGGAGCAGTACTTC
CDR3 protein: CASSPPGQGYGEQYF

J gene: TRBJ2-7
CDR3 length: 13
D gene: TRBD1
clone size: -
V gene: TRBV12-3/TRBV12-4
CDR3 DNA: TGTGCCAGCAGGCGGACAGGGGTCGACGAGCAGTACTTC
CDR3 protein: CASRRTGVDEQYF

J gene: TRBJ1-1
CDR3 length: 13
D gene: -
clone size: many
V gene: TRBV6-2/TRBV6-3
CDR3 DNA: TGTGCCAGCAGGGACAGAGTGAACACTGAAGCTTTCTTT
CDR3 protein: CASRDRVNTEAFF

J gene: TRBJ2-4
CDR3 length: 16
D gene: TRBD2
clone size: many
V gene: TRBV13
CDR3 DNA: TGTGCCAGCAGCGGTCCGTCCAGCGGGGCCAAAAACATTAAGTACTTC
CDR3 protein: CASSGPSSGAKNIKYF

J gene: TRBJ2-7
CDR3 length: 13
D gene: -
clone size: many
V gene: TRBV12-3/TRBV12-4
CDR3 DNA: TGTGCCAGCAGCCCCGAAATAGGGGGCGAGCAGTACTTC
CDR3 protein: CASSPEIGGEQYF

J gene: TRBJ2-5
CDR3 length: 18
D gene: TRBD2
clone size: many
V gene: TRBV28
CDR3 DNA: TGTGCCAGCAGTTTGAGTCTAGCGGGAGGGCAACACCAAGAGACCCAGTACTTC
CDR3 protein: CASSLSLAGGQHQETQYF

J gene: TRBJ1-1
CDR3 length: 13
D gene: TRBD1
clone size: many
V gene: TRBV12-3/TRBV12-4
CDR3 DNA: TGTGCCAGCAGCTTACAGGGGTACACTGAAGCTTTCTTT
CDR3 protein: CASSLQGYTEAFF

J gene: TRBJ1-3
CDR3 length: 17
D gene: -
clone size: many
V gene: TRBV5-1
CDR3 DNA: TGCGCCAGCAGTGCGGGGGCACCGACCCTAGGTGGAAACACCATATATTTT
CDR3 protein: CASSAGAPTLGGNTIYF

J gene: TRBJ2-5
CDR3 length: 15
D gene: TRBD1
clone size: many
V gene: TRBV28
CDR3 DNA: TGTGCCAGCAGTTTAAGGACAGGCTACCGGGAGACCCAGTACTTC
CDR3 protein: CASSLRTGYRETQYF

J gene: TRBJ2-5
CDR3 length: 14
D gene: -
clone size: many
V gene: TRBV11-2
CDR3 DNA: TGTGCCAGCAGCCCGGGAGTCGGCCAAGAGACCCAGTACTTC
CDR3 protein: CASSPGVGQETQYF